A single sample is the source of the 24 T cell receptor beta chains below, sequenced in a study of blood T cells in healthy people across ages. Together with a sample-barcoded 5' primer, a J-beta primer mix was included in a second PCR lasting roughly 6 to 12 cycles. Via MiXCR, TCRdb re-called the 5' RACE reads, giving one row per CDR3 protein. The table lists 850,000 to 950,000 distinct CDR3 sequences, roughly 26% of them singletons, with 17% in the top ten. Sequenced sample: blood. The source is a woman older than 75 in good health.

This clonotype has a count of ten or more. The V and J genes are TRBV6-2 or TRBV6-3 and TRBJ2-1; 7 nucleotides line up with TRBD1. The V gene's germline CDR1 is MNHEY and CDR2 SVGEGT. CDR3 length: 16 amino acids. V was clipped by 5 bases and J by 3 bases; unmatched bases: 10. CDR3 loop: CASSRGGQNRYNEQFF. The CDR3 DNA reads as TGTGCCAGCAGTCGAGGGGGACAGAACCGCTACAATGAGCAGTTCTTC.

The sample holds a few counts of this clonotype. One end of the junction does not line up with germline, which may come from a read error. The chain carries TRBV27 and TRBJ1-2, with unresolved D. Germline V lookup: CDR1 MNHEY, CDR2 SMNVEV (reference sequence). The CDR3 runs 15 residues. CDR3 amino acids: CASSLDRQRLYDYTF. The CDR3 DNA follows: TGTGCCAGCAGTTTAGATCGGCAGCGTCTCTATGACTACACCTTC.

Only a few counts were recorded for this clonotype. This may be a read error, as it is one base from a much larger clone. Here the CDR3 reads CAISEPRFQVDTQYF. DNA of the CDR3: TGTGCCATCAGTGAGCCGAGATTTCAAGTAGATACGCAGTATTTT. V is TRBV10-3 and J is TRBJ2-3; D gene ambiguous. The V gene's germline CDR1 is ENHRY and CDR2 SYGVKD. V dropped 2 bases and J dropped 5 bases, with 14 bases sitting between them. The CDR3 covers 15 residues.

V usage is TRBV20-1 and J usage is TRBJ2-5; D gene ambiguous. Trimming cost V 5 bases and J 1 base, with 11 bases left between them. Germline CDR1 is DFQATT and CDR2 is SNEGSKA (reference sequence). This CDR3 contains 13 residues. CDR3: CSAPLPFQETQYF. The CDR3 DNA reads TGCAGTGCTCCTTTGCCCTTCCAAGAGACCCAGTACTTC.

V usage is TRBV29-1 and J usage is TRBJ1-1; possibly TRBD1 for D (6 bases). V was cut by 4 bases and J by 8 bases, with 14 bases left in between. The CDR3 length is 12 residues. CDR1 is SQVTM and CDR2 is ANQGSEA in the germline V gene. CDR3 sequence reads: CSVVRGGLEAFF. DNA for the CDR3: TGCAGCGTTGTAAGAGGGGGACTGGAAGCTTTCTTT.

This clonotype turned up a few times. The V gene is TRBV5-1, the J gene TRBJ1-1, with D perhaps TRBD1 (5 bases). V was shortened by 0 bases and J by 0 bases, with 12 bases between the two germline ends. The length of the CDR3 is 16 residues. CDR1 and CDR2 (germline): SGHRS, YFSETQ. CDR3 sequence reads: CASSLEGPGLNTEAFF. DNA for the CDR3: TGCGCCAGCAGCTTGGAGGGACCTGGATTGAACACTGAAGCTTTCTTT.

This clonotype was detected only a few times. The V gene is TRBV20-1, the J gene TRBJ1-5; 10 nucleotides agree with TRBD1. The CDR3 covers 13 residues. The germline CDR1 and CDR2 sequences are DFQATT and SNEGSKA (reference sequence). V lost 6 bases and J lost 6; bases outside the gene matches: 5. CDR3 DNA: TGCAGTGCGCGGGACAGGGGCACTCAGCCCCAGCATTTT. It yields the protein CSARDRGTQPQHF.

The table lists this clonotype with many counts. The genes are TRBV4-3 and TRBJ2-6; D is possibly TRBD1 (6 bases). Per the germline V gene, CDR1 is LGHNA and CDR2 is YSLEER. Trimming cost V 0 bases and J 3 bases, with 12 bases left between them. This CDR3 region has 17 residues. CDR3 sequence (DNA): TGCGCCAGCAGCCAAGATTTGGGGGCTGGTGGGGCCAACGTCCTGACTTTC. Its protein is CASSQDLGAGGANVLTF.

Many counts were recorded for this clonotype. The rearrangement links TRBV3-1 to TRBJ1-6; D might be TRBD1 (6 bases). The CDR3 has 14 amino acids. The germline gives CDR1 LGHDT, CDR2 YNNKEL (reference sequence). The V end was cut by 6 bases, the J end by 5 bases, with 11 bases between. CDR3 sequence (DNA): TGTGCCAGCAGTACGGACAGACATAATTCACCCCTCCACTTT. Residues: CASSTDRHNSPLHF. Supplemented by reference TRBV3-1 and TRBJ1-6, the full variable domain reads DTAVSQTPKYLVTQMGNDKSIKCEQNLGHDTMYWYKQDSKKFLKIMFSYNNKELIINETVPNRFSPKSPDKAHLNLHINSLELGDSAVYFCASSTDRHNSPLHFGNGTRLTVT.

The chain carries TRBV6-6 and TRBJ2-6; the D gene could be TRBD1 or TRBD2 (5 bases each). Germline-derived CDR1 and CDR2 are MNHNY and SVGAGI (reference sequence). V was pared by 6 bases and J by 2 bases, with 17 bases between. This CDR3 comprises 17 residues. CDR3 loop: CASSTYRGSTGANVLTF. DNA of the CDR3: TGTGCCAGCAGCACCTACCGGGGCTCGACTGGGGCCAACGTCCTGACTTTC.

The J gene is TRBJ1-2, the V gene TRBV7-2; 9 bases agree with TRBD1. V lost 5 bases, J lost 3 bases, and 16 bases stayed unmatched. There are 18 residues in the CDR3. CDR1 is SGHTA and CDR2 is FQGNSA in the germline V gene. This chain's CDR3 is CASSPGGDRALWDYGYTF. CDR3 coding DNA: TGTGCCAGCAGCCCGGGGGGGGACAGGGCCCTTTGGGACTATGGCTACACCTTC.

The chain links TRBV12-3 or TRBV12-4 to TRBJ2-3; D tentatively reads TRBD1 or TRBD2 (7 bases each). The CDR3 is made up of 16 amino acids. V dropped 4 bases and J dropped 4 bases, with 18 bases sitting between them. As DNA, the CDR3 is TGTGCCAGCAGTTCGGGAGGACAGGCGAACGCAGATACGCAGTATTTT. Its protein is CASSSGGQANADTQYF.

In this sample, this clonotype turned up a few times. A much bigger clone sits one base away, suggesting this may be a read error. The chain employs TRBV20-1 and TRBJ2-5; no clear D gene. CDR1 and CDR2 (germline): DFQATT, SNEGSKA (reference sequence). The CDR3 consists of 15 residues. The CDR3 spells CGYLLSGPFGEAQYF. The CDR3 coding sequence is TGCGGCTACCTGCTTTCTGGGCCTTTCGGAGAGGCCCAGTACTTC.

The chain couples TRBV7-2 to TRBJ2-2; 8 bases fit TRBD2. The germline gives CDR1 SGHTA, CDR2 FQGNSA. This CDR3 has 17 residues. Losses at the gene ends were 3 bases for V and 2 bases for J; bases not matched to a gene: 8. This CDR3 is CASSFWGLAGNTGELFF. In DNA form, the CDR3 reads TGTGCCAGCAGCTTCTGGGGGCTAGCGGGTAACACCGGGGAGCTGTTTTTT. Complete variable domain (other parts from reference TRBV7-2 and TRBJ2-2): GAGVSQSPSNKVTEKGKDVELRCDPISGHTALYWYRQSLGQGLEFLIYFQGNSAPDKSGLPSDRFSAERTGGSVSTLTIQRTQQEDSAVYLCASSFWGLAGNTGELFFGEGSRLTVL.

At least ten counts were recorded for this clonotype. V gene TRBV6-2 or TRBV6-3 combines with J gene TRBJ2-7; 10 positions agree with TRBD1. From germline, CDR1 is MNHEY and CDR2 SVGEGT. V gave up 7 bases and J gave up 3 bases; unmatched junction bases: 3. CDR3 length: 13 residues. CDR3 coding DNA: TGTGCCAGCAAGGACAGGGGGAACTACGAGCAGTACTTC. Its translation is CASKDRGNYEQYF.

This clonotype turned up a few times. The gene calls are TRBV28 and TRBJ1-5; D is possibly TRBD1 (5 bases). The CDR3 extends over 13 amino acids. The ends were cut back, 6 bases at V and 8 bases at J, with 14 bases in the middle. The germline gives CDR1 MDHEN, CDR2 SYDVKM. The CDR3 is CASRVGLWEPQHF. In DNA, the CDR3 is TGTGCCAGCAGGGTGGGACTTTGGGAGCCCCAGCATTTT.

Remarks on this clonotype: Its ends do not fully match the called genes, so a read error is possible. V is TRBV3-1 and J is TRBJ1-1; D may be TRBD1 (6 bases). The germline gives CDR1 LGHDT, CDR2 YNNKEL (reference sequence). The CDR3 has 14 residues. The CDR3 here is CANSPRQVNTEAFF. CDR3 nucleotides: TGTGCCAACAGCCCGCGACAGGTCAACACTGAAGCTTTCTTT.

Here the CDR3 DNA reads TGTGCCAGCAGCTTAGCCAGTATCTTCCAAGAGACCCAGTACTTC. Its protein product is CASSLASIFQETQYF. The chain links TRBV11-2 to TRBJ2-5, with D unresolved. The germline V gene encodes CDR1 SGHAT and CDR2 FQNNGV. CDR3 length: 15 amino acids. Trimming pared 1 base from V and 1 base from J, leaving 10 bases between.

This sequence joins TRBV28 and TRBJ1-1; 7 bases map to TRBD1. Trimming took 3 bases from V and 3 from J; bases not matched to a gene: 16. The CDR3 is 18 amino acids. CDR1 MDHEN and CDR2 SYDVKM come from the germline V gene. The CDR3, as DNA: TGTGCCAGCAGTTTCCGTCTTGGTTCGGGCAGGGGGTACACTGAAGCTTTCTTT. Translating gives CASSFRLGSGRGYTEAFF.

This clonotype was recorded many times. V is TRBV7-2 and J is TRBJ1-2; D is undetermined. The germline V gene has CDR1 SGHTA and CDR2 FQGNSA. Trimming stripped 5 bases from V and 3 bases from J, with 19 bases between. The CDR3 consists of 16 residues. CDR3 in DNA: TGTGCCAGCAGCCACCTCGGGTCACCGGGAGACTATGGCTACACCTTC. Protein product: CASSHLGSPGDYGYTF.

This clonotype occurred many times. The rearrangement joins TRBV20-1 to TRBJ1-6; maybe TRBD1 (6 bases). Between the trimmed V and J ends, which lost 2 bases and 2 bases, there was a span of 10 bases. This CDR3 region has 15 residues. The germline V gene encodes CDR1 DFQATT and CDR2 SNEGSKA (reference sequence). This CDR3 reads CSARSRGAYNSPLHF. The CDR3, as DNA: TGCAGTGCTAGAAGCAGGGGCGCCTATAATTCACCCCTCCACTTT.

In regard to this clonotype: It may be a read error: a sequence one base away is much more abundant. The V and J genes are TRBV6-2 or TRBV6-3 and TRBJ2-4; TRBD2 is a possible D gene (6 bases). CDR1 and CDR2 (germline): MNHEY, SVGEGT. The V gene lost 7 bases and the J gene lost 3 bases, with 19 bases spanning the gap. The CDR3 is 16 residues long. The CDR3, as DNA: TGTGCCAGCATGACTAACGGGGGACGGGGCAAAAACATTCAGTACTTC. It codes for CASMTNGGRGKNIQYF.

Regarding this clonotype: A much bigger clone sits one base away, suggesting this may be a read error. This chain joins TRBV20-1 and TRBJ1-6, with D maybe TRBD1 (6 bases). There are 19 residues in the CDR3. The germline CDR1 and CDR2 sequences are DFQATT and SNEGSKA (reference sequence). DNA of the CDR3: TGCAGTGCTAGAGATGGGACTCGCCTGACCGGGACACTTGTTTCACCCCCCCACTTT. Protein: CSARDGTRLTGTLVSPPHF.

This clonotype was observed a few times. J is TRBJ2-2 and V is TRBV6-2 or TRBV6-3, with D possibly TRBD1 on 6 matching bases. The CDR3 consists of 14 residues. V was shortened by 7 bases and J by 1 base, with 10 bases between the two germline ends. The germline gives CDR1 MNHEY, CDR2 SVGEGT. Here the CDR3 DNA reads TGTGCCAGCAAAACACAGGGGAACACCGGGGAGCTGTTTTTT. It codes for CASKTQGNTGELFF.